Shown below are 5 T cell receptor beta chains from a single sample sequenced in a study of patients and donors after allogeneic stem cell transplantation. One entry per CDR3 protein results from TCRdb running MiXCR on the RT-PCR reads. This table holds roughly 200,000 distinct CDR3 sequences, around two fifths found once. Input material: blood, either unsorted or a sorted T cell fraction (not recorded which). These receptors all stem from a human donor who was either an allogeneic HSCT recipient or a stem cell or donor lymphocyte infusion donor (not recorded which). It is not recorded whose cells these are; they may come from a transplant donor.

This clonotype turned up a few times. The chain links TRBV6-5 to TRBJ1-1; tentatively, D is TRBD1 (5 bases). The CDR3 length is 13 residues. V was shortened by 3 bases and J by 5 bases, with 10 bases between the two germline ends. Germline values: CDR1 MNHEY, CDR2 SVGAGI. The CDR3 here is CASSYRGETEAFF. The CDR3 nucleotides are TGTGCCAGCAGTTATAGGGGAGAGACTGAAGCTTTCTTT.

This clonotype has a handful of counts. The chain joins TRBV6-6 to TRBJ1-4; D is perhaps TRBD1 (5 bases). The germline gives CDR1 MNHNY, CDR2 SVGAGI (reference sequence). Trimming cost V 2 bases and J 5 bases, with 12 bases left between them. The CDR3 is made up of 15 amino acids. CDR3 in amino acids: CASSYREGPNEKLFF. CDR3 DNA: TGTGCCAGCAGTTACCGAGAGGGGCCCAATGAAAAACTGTTTTTT.

The CDR3 is CASSFVTGGGYGYTF. In DNA form, the CDR3 reads TGTGCCAGCAGCTTCGTCACAGGGGGCGGGTATGGCTACACCTTC. The chain joins TRBV7-2 to TRBJ1-2, with TRBD1 matching over 9 bases. CDR1 SGHTA and CDR2 FQGNSA come from the germline V gene. After removal of 3 bases from V and 5 bases from J, the junction contained 7 bases not matched to a gene. The CDR3 covers 15 residues.

The chain employs TRBV19 and TRBJ1-2; 7 bases agree with TRBD1. Germline V gives CDR1 LNHDA, CDR2 SQIVND (reference sequence). The CDR3 sequence is 14 residues long. With 5 bases clipped from V and 2 bases from J, the junction kept 5 bases outside the gene matches. CDR3 bases: TGTGCCAGTAGTTACAGGGGTGCGAACTATGGCTACACCTTC. Translating gives CASSYRGANYGYTF.

This clonotype was found a few times. The V gene is TRBV7-2, the J gene TRBJ1-1, with 9 bases matching TRBD1. This CDR3 has 15 amino acids. Losses at the gene ends were 2 bases for V and 4 bases for J; bases not matched to a gene: 5. Germline loops: CDR1 SGHTA, CDR2 FQGNSA. CDR3 nucleotide sequence: TGTGCCAGCAGCTTAAACAGGGGGCACGGCACTGAAGCTTTCTTT. Translation: CASSLNRGHGTEAFF.